The entry below gives a single T cell receptor (beta chain) sequence along with its context. What it binds is unknown. The Oncomine TCR Beta short-read assay was applied to DNA of cultured CD4+ T cells. TCRdb passed the PCR reads through MiXCR, listing each CDR3 protein once. The data show about 24,000 distinct CDR3 sequences, 30% seen once. These data come from a study of vaccination and CD4 T cells after COVID-19. The time point was: late sampling 161 to 241 days after vaccination in a few convalescent patients. Treatment meaning: roughly 10-day PBMC culture with coronavirus spike peptide pools or control peptides (ViraFEST assay). The specimen was CD4+ T cells from blood, cultured in vitro, collected about 7 months after SARS-CoV-2 vaccination. This clonotype originated in a human donor who had recovered from COVID-19.

The DNA for the CDR3 is TGTGCCAGCAGTGTGGAATCGGGGACCTATGAGCAGTTCTTC. It is translated as CASSVESGTYEQFF. The chain combines TRBV6-4 with TRBJ2-1; TRBD1 or TRBD2 may be the D gene (5 bases each). Germline loops: CDR1 MRHNA, CDR2 SNTAGT. Between the trimmed V and J ends, which lost 4 bases and 8 bases, there was a span of 15 bases. The CDR3 is 14 amino acids.